Reported below is one T cell receptor beta chain. The data are from a study of beta chain features in type 1 diabetes. The whole isolated RNA underwent reverse transcription, so sequencing captured expressed TCRB transcripts. Assay used: immunoSEQ multiplex PCR; TCRdb lists only in-frame clones, some missing. Among about 620,000 clones listed, around 16% were seen once. Unmatched junction bases numbered 9, after V lost 3 bases and J lost 0 bases. CDR1 and CDR2 from the germline V gene are SGHRS and YFSETQ. This CDR3 spans 17 amino acids. Source material: naive CD4+ T cells from blood. V usage is TRBV5-1 and J usage is TRBJ2-1; TRBD2 matches 7 bases. This receptor was identified in a man younger than 35 in good health. DNA for the CDR3: TGCGCCAGCAGCTCACCCCCCGGGAGGAGCTCCTACAATGAGCAGTTCTTC. It specifies CASSSPPGRSSYNEQFF.